This is a list of T cell receptor beta chains from one sample in a study of shared clonotypes between healthy human individuals. Clones were sequenced by immunoSEQ multiplex PCR, and TCRdb holds only the in-frame ones, with some missing. The sample carries approximately 100,000 clones, 68% recorded once. The specimen was memory CD8+ T cells sorted from blood. These receptors originate from a woman between 25 and 40 years old in good health. CDR3s include the opening cysteine and the closing phenylalanine or tryptophan. D genes are given only for firm matches. Some rows mark clone size as missing; the rest say once, few, many or name a class of expanded clone.

V: TRBV28
D: -
size: -
J: TRBJ2-7
CDR3: CASSFRDYYEQYF
DNA: TGTGCCAGCAGTTTCCGGGATTACTACGAGCAGTACTTC

V: TRBV28
D: -
size: -
J: TRBJ1-5
CDR3: CASSEGPNQPQHF
DNA: TGTGCCAGCAGTGAAGGGCCTAATCAGCCCCAGCATTTT

V: TRBV6-5
D: TRBD2
size: -
J: TRBJ2-1
CDR3: CASEAGGTYNEQFF
DNA: TGTGCCAGTGAAGCGGGAGGAACCTACAATGAGCAGTTCTTC

V: TRBV28
D: TRBD1
size: -
J: TRBJ2-7
CDR3: CASNDRQGGSYEQYF
DNA: TGTGCCAGCAACGACCGACAGGGGGGCTCCTACGAGCAGTACTTC

V: TRBV15
D: TRBD1
size: -
J: TRBJ1-3
CDR3: CATSRDTGASGNTIYF
DNA: TGTGCCACCAGCAGAGATACAGGGGCCTCTGGAAACACCATATATTTT

V: TRBV21-1
D: -
size: many
J: TRBJ2-3
CDR3: CASSKGEGAPSTDTQYF
DNA: TGTGCCAGCAGCAAAGGAGAGGGGGCTCCTAGCACAGATACGCAGTATTTT

V: TRBV4-2
D: -
size: many
J: TRBJ2-2
CDR3: CASTRETGTGELFF
DNA: TGTGCCAGCACCCGGGAAACAGGCACCGGGGAGCTGTTTTTT

V: TRBV28
D: -
size: -
J: TRBJ2-7
CDR3: CASSVRVLSYEQYF
DNA: TGTGCCAGCAGTGTCAGGGTCCTCTCCTACGAGCAGTACTTC

V: TRBV27
D: TRBD1
size: once
J: TRBJ1-5
CDR3: CASRVVGTGGHQPQHF
DNA: TGTGCCAGCAGGGTGGTTGGGACAGGGGGCCATCAGCCCCAGCATTTT

V: TRBV5-1
D: TRBD2
size: -
J: TRBJ2-1
CDR3: CASSPRLAGGPYNEQFF
DNA: TGCGCCAGCAGCCCCCGACTAGCGGGAGGGCCTTACAATGAGCAGTTCTTC

V: TRBV7-9
D: -
size: -
J: TRBJ2-7
CDR3: CASRGTSGYEQYF
DNA: TGTGCCAGCCGGGGAACCTCGGGCTACGAGCAGTACTTC

V: TRBV11-2
D: -
size: -
J: TRBJ2-7
CDR3: CASNPSQTYEQYF
DNA: TGTGCCAGCAACCCTTCTCAGACCTACGAGCAGTACTTC

V: TRBV9
D: -
size: -
J: TRBJ2-5
CDR3: CASSFGGSEETQYF
DNA: TGTGCCAGCAGCTTCGGAGGCAGTGAAGAGACCCAGTACTTC

V: TRBV5-1
D: -
size: -
J: TRBJ1-2
CDR3: CASSFLYLGLYYGYTF
DNA: TGCGCCAGCAGCTTCTTGTACTTGGGGCTGTACTATGGCTACACCTTC

V: TRBV7-9
D: -
size: -
J: TRBJ2-3
CDR3: CASSLSSRDTQYF
DNA: TGTGCCAGCAGCTTATCTAGCAGAGATACGCAGTATTTT

V: TRBV10-2
D: -
size: -
J: TRBJ1-5
CDR3: CATGRAQPQHF
DNA: TGCGCCACCGGACGGGCCCAGCCCCAGCATTTT

V: TRBV28
D: -
size: many
J: TRBJ1-5
CDR3: CASSPPDRSYQPQHF
DNA: TGTGCCAGCAGTCCCCCCGACAGAAGCTATCAGCCCCAGCATTTT

V: TRBV27
D: -
size: -
J: TRBJ2-2
CDR3: CASSLSRQVANTGELFF
DNA: TGTGCCAGCAGTTTAAGTCGACAGGTCGCGAACACCGGGGAGCTGTTTTTT

V: TRBV2
D: -
size: -
J: TRBJ1-3
CDR3: CASSGSGNTIYF
DNA: TGTGCCAGCAGCGGCTCTGGAAACACCATATATTTT

V: TRBV18
D: -
size: -
J: TRBJ1-3
CDR3: CASSSTVDSGNTIYF
DNA: TGTGCCAGCTCATCGACAGTGGACTCTGGAAACACCATATATTTT

V: TRBV30
D: TRBD1
size: few
J: TRBJ1-1
CDR3: CAWSGTANTEAFF
DNA: TGTGCCTGGAGCGGGACAGCGAACACTGAAGCTTTCTTT

V: TRBV5-6
D: -
size: -
J: TRBJ1-1
CDR3: CASSFSGSNTEAFF
DNA: TGTGCCAGCAGCTTCTCCGGGTCAAACACTGAAGCTTTCTTT

V: TRBV5-6
D: -
size: -
J: TRBJ2-3
CDR3: CASSLASGWFADTQYF
DNA: TGTGCCAGCAGCTTGGCCAGCGGGTGGTTTGCAGATACGCAGTATTTT

V: TRBV15
D: -
size: -
J: TRBJ2-7
CDR3: CATRGGRSYEQYF
DNA: TGTGCCACCCGTGGGGGACGCTCCTACGAGCAGTACTTC

V: TRBV28
D: -
size: -
J: TRBJ2-1
CDR3: CASNSAGQPNEQFF
DNA: TGTGCCAGCAATTCGGCGGGGCAACCCAATGAGCAGTTCTTC

V: TRBV15
D: -
size: -
J: TRBJ2-7
CDR3: CATSSRRAYEQYF
DNA: TGTGCCACCAGCAGTAGGAGAGCCTACGAGCAGTACTTC

V: TRBV30
D: -
size: -
J: TRBJ1-3
CDR3: CAWTQGYGNTIYF
DNA: TGTGCCTGGACCCAGGGGTATGGAAACACCATATATTTT

V: TRBV19
D: -
size: -
J: TRBJ1-2
CDR3: CASGSYGYTF
DNA: TGTGCCAGTGGCAGCTATGGCTACACCTTC

V: TRBV9
D: -
size: -
J: TRBJ2-3
CDR3: CASTQTGEPPDTQYF
DNA: TGTGCCAGCACTCAAACGGGGGAGCCCCCAGATACGCAGTATTTT

V: TRBV7-9
D: -
size: many
J: TRBJ1-1
CDR3: CASSRGNTEAFF
DNA: TGTGCCAGCAGCCGGGGCAACACTGAAGCTTTCTTT

V: TRBV7-9
D: -
size: few
J: TRBJ1-1
CDR3: CASSLEARLEAFF
DNA: TGTGCCAGCAGCTTAGAGGCGAGACTTGAAGCTTTCTTT

V: TRBV19
D: -
size: few
J: TRBJ1-5
CDR3: CASSMSGLSNQPQHF
DNA: TGTGCCAGTAGTATGTCGGGGTTGAGCAATCAGCCCCAGCATTTT

V: TRBV9
D: -
size: few
J: TRBJ2-3
CDR3: CASSPQVRTDTQYF
DNA: TGTGCCAGCAGCCCCCAGGTTAGAACAGATACGCAGTATTTT

V: TRBV10-3
D: -
size: -
J: TRBJ1-2
CDR3: CAISEERPGGNYGYTF
DNA: TGTGCCATCAGTGAGGAACGCCCGGGGGGCAACTATGGCTACACCTTC

V: TRBV5-1
D: TRBD1
size: few
J: TRBJ2-5
CDR3: CASTQGTGVGETQYF
DNA: TGCGCCAGCACCCAAGGGACAGGGGTTGGGGAGACCCAGTACTTC

V: TRBV6-9
D: -
size: -
J: TRBJ2-7
CDR3: CARILLHARNEQYF
DNA: TGTGCCAGGATCCTCTTGCACGCGAGGAATGAGCAGTACTTC

V: TRBV4-1
D: TRBD1
size: -
J: TRBJ2-7
CDR3: CASSYVSTGGRYEQYF
DNA: TGCGCCAGCAGCTACGTCTCGACAGGGGGCCGGTACGAGCAGTACTTC

V: TRBV29-1
D: TRBD2
size: -
J: TRBJ2-1
CDR3: CSAGRTSTHEQFF
DNA: TGCAGCGCTGGGCGGACTAGCACCCATGAGCAGTTCTTC

V: TRBV7-6
D: -
size: -
J: TRBJ1-5
CDR3: CASSPGAGSSNQPQHF
DNA: TGTGCCAGCAGCCCCGGGGCAGGCTCAAGCAATCAGCCCCAGCATTTT